These T cell receptor beta chains were read from a single sample in a study of cytomegalovirus exposure and HLA in healthy donors. Measured with immunoSEQ multiplex PCR; TCRdb has only the in-frame clones, and not every one. The table has 120,000 or so clones, less than 85% seen once; the top ten hold over 3.5%. The specimen sequenced was PBMCs. These receptors originate from a woman aged 40 to 55 in good health and CMV-seronegative. The CDR3 runs from the conserved cysteine through the conserved F or W. Each record gives: J gene, clone size, CDR3 length, D gene, V gene, CDR3 protein, CDR3 DNA. A D gene is named only where the DNA matches it firmly. Rows may omit the clone size; those that give it use once, few, many or a size class.

TRBJ2-5	once	14	TRBD1	TRBV6-1	CASSDGQGEETQYF	TGTGCCAGCAGTGACGGACAGGGGGAGGAGACCCAGTACTTC
TRBJ2-7	-	11	-	TRBV29-1	CSAIGGYEQYF	TGCAGCGCCATCGGGGGTTACGAGCAGTACTTC
TRBJ2-1	-	14	TRBD1	TRBV19	CASSIRTGSNEQFF	TGTGCCAGTAGTATCAGGACAGGGAGCAACGAGCAGTTCTTC
TRBJ1-4	-	12	-	TRBV30	CAWSGSGEKLFF	TGTGCCTGGAGCGGATCAGGTGAAAAACTGTTTTTT
TRBJ2-5	-	13	TRBD1	TRBV28	CASSSGQQETQYF	TGTGCCAGCAGTTCGGGACAGCAAGAGACCCAGTACTTC
TRBJ2-5	-	17	TRBD2	TRBV7-2	CASSSRLAGVSMATQYF	TGTGCCAGCAGCTCGAGACTAGCGGGAGTCTCCATGGCGACCCAGTACTTC
TRBJ1-3	-	13	-	TRBV9	CASSAKLGNTIYF	TGTGCCAGCAGCGCCAAACTTGGAAACACCATATATTTT
TRBJ2-1	-	12	-	TRBV30	CAWSVRGNEQFF	TGTGCCTGGAGTGTACGGGGCAATGAGCAGTTCTTC
TRBJ2-3	-	15	TRBD1	TRBV5-6	CASSFYGTGTDTQYF	TGTGCCAGCAGCTTTTACGGGACAGGGACGGATACGCAGTATTTT
TRBJ2-1	-	13	TRBD1	TRBV29-1	CSVDQLGGHGQFF	TGCAGCGTTGACCAGTTAGGGGGCCATGGGCAGTTCTTC
TRBJ2-1	-	15	TRBD2	TRBV2	CASSDLGRGGREQFF	TGTGCCAGCAGTGATTTAGGGCGGGGGGGGCGTGAGCAGTTCTTC
TRBJ1-2	few	17	-	TRBV4-3	CASSQGRRAGLTYGYTF	TGCGCCAGCAGCCAAGGGCGTCGGGCGGGGTTGACCTATGGCTACACCTTC
TRBJ2-7	-	13	-	TRBV29-1	CSVETSGQYEQYF	TGCAGCGTTGAAACGTCAGGTCAATACGAGCAGTACTTC
TRBJ1-1	-	13	TRBD1	TRBV19	CASRTGESTEAFF	TGTGCCAGCCGGACAGGGGAGAGCACTGAAGCTTTCTTT
TRBJ2-2	-	18	TRBD1	TRBV7-3	CASSLSTGAWVNTGELFF	TGTGCCAGCAGCTTAAGCACAGGGGCATGGGTCAACACCGGGGAGCTGTTTTTT
TRBJ1-2	-	16	TRBD1	TRBV4-2	CASSQDSEQGAVGYTF	TGTGCCAGCAGCCAAGATTCGGAACAGGGGGCTGTTGGCTACACCTTC
TRBJ2-7	few	15	-	TRBV23-1	CASSQSQGGSYEQYF	TGCGCCAGCAGTCAATCGCAAGGGGGTAGCTACGAGCAGTACTTC
TRBJ2-7	-	13	-	TRBV7-9	CASSVRDIYEQYF	TGTGCCAGCAGCGTTAGGGACATCTACGAGCAGTACTTC
TRBJ1-5	few	16	-	TRBV27	CASSTRAKGSNQPQHF	TGTGCCAGCAGTACCAGGGCGAAAGGTAGCAATCAGCCCCAGCATTTT
TRBJ1-2	-	13	TRBD1	TRBV7-3	CASSSGQGYGYTF	TGTGCCAGCAGCTCCGGACAGGGGTATGGCTACACCTTC
TRBJ2-7	-	14	TRBD2	TRBV13	CASSSGGGIYEQYF	TGTGCCAGCAGCTCGGGGGGGGGAATCTACGAGCAGTACTTC
TRBJ1-1	-	13	-	TRBV5-1	CASSLEGQTEAFF	TGCGCCAGCAGCTTGGAGGGGCAGACAGAAGCTTTCTTT
TRBJ1-2	few	14	TRBD1	TRBV5-1	CASSLAGQGSGYTF	TGCGCCAGCAGCTTGGCGGGACAGGGCTCTGGCTACACCTTC
TRBJ2-5	-	14	-	TRBV5-1	CASSLGEVEETQYF	TGCGCCAGCAGCTTGGGAGAGGTGGAAGAGACCCAGTACTTC
TRBJ1-5	-	13	-	TRBV11-2	CASSLEADQPQHF	TGTGCCAGCAGCTTGGAGGCAGATCAGCCCCAGCATTTT
TRBJ1-6	-	14	-	TRBV5-4	CASSFGGVRSPLHF	TGTGCCAGCAGCTTTGGGGGGGTTAGATCACCCCTCCACTTT
TRBJ2-7	-	15	-	TRBV6-1	CASSDGATGSYEQYF	TGTGCCAGCAGTGATGGTGCAACGGGATCCTACGAGCAGTACTTC
TRBJ2-7	-	12	-	TRBV6-5	CASSYLRGEQYF	TGTGCCAGCAGTTACCTGCGCGGCGAGCAGTACTTC
TRBJ1-1	-	14	TRBD1	TRBV2	CASTKGQGDTEAFF	TGTGCCAGCACTAAGGGACAGGGAGATACTGAAGCTTTCTTT
TRBJ1-2	once	13	TRBD1	TRBV14	CASSQRTGWGYTF	TGTGCCAGCAGCCAACGGACAGGGTGGGGCTACACCTTC
TRBJ1-4	-	16	-	TRBV5-1	CASSWTRGGGAEKLFF	TGCGCCAGCAGCTGGACCCGAGGAGGGGGGGCGGAAAAACTGTTTTTT
TRBJ2-3	-	14	TRBD1	TRBV28	CASQGQGAAATQYF	TGTGCCAGTCAGGGACAGGGTGCTGCTGCTACGCAGTATTTT
TRBJ2-5	-	12	TRBD2	TRBV7-9	CAGGVSGETQYF	TGTGCCGGAGGGGTTAGCGGGGAGACCCAGTACTTC